The sequence of this T cell receptor (beta chain) was determined in a study of PD-1 blockade in classical Hodgkin lymphoma. Study summary: A 3 mg/kg intravenous dose of nivolumab was received by patients every 2 weeks. General observations from the study: Reports described newly diagnosed patients as having lower baseline TCR diversity than healthy donors. Complete responders' diversity at baseline resembled that of newly diagnosed patients.

Sequenced by immunoSEQ multiplex PCR; TCRdb stores in-frame clones only, minus some. The profile shows more than 90,000 clones, about four fifths of them singletons. A word on this clone: Its specificity is not known.

The CDR3 loop spans 15 amino acids. V shed 4 bases and J shed 0 bases, with 10 bases lying between them. Germline CDR1 and CDR2: MGHRA and YSYEKL. Every patient was affected by relapse after autologous stem cell transplantation, while exposure to brentuximab vedotin was not uniform. The clonotype comes from a human donor with classical Hodgkin lymphoma. The sequenced sample was peripheral blood mononuclear cells (PBMCs), obtained before the second cycle of nivolumab. The V call is TRBV4-1, the J call TRBJ1-3, with D unresolved. The chain's CDR3 is CASSPGRNSGNTIYF. Written as DNA, the CDR3 is TGCGCCAGCAGCCCCGGACGGAACTCTGGAAACACCATATATTTT.